This entry is about one TCR beta chain. The data belong to a study of blood T cell repertoires in COVID-19. Clones were read by immunoSEQ multiplex PCR, and TCRdb kept only the in-frame ones, dropping some. Altogether about 180,000 clones are present, 81% being singletons, with the ten largest covering about 11%. Recruited during active infection, patients (from Seattle) were subsequently followed longitudinally. This TCR was recovered from a woman older than 75 with COVID-19, enrolled during active disease. The material sequenced was peripheral blood.

The DNA of the CDR3 is TGCGCCAGCAGCTTGGCCGGGGGAGTCGAGCAGTACTTC. This gives the protein CASSLAGGVEQYF. The chain couples TRBV5-1 to TRBJ2-7, with D possibly being TRBD2 (6 bases). The germline V gene has CDR1 SGHRS and CDR2 YFSETQ. Trimming left V 0 bases short and J 6 bases short, with 10 bases between. The CDR3 is made up of 13 amino acids.